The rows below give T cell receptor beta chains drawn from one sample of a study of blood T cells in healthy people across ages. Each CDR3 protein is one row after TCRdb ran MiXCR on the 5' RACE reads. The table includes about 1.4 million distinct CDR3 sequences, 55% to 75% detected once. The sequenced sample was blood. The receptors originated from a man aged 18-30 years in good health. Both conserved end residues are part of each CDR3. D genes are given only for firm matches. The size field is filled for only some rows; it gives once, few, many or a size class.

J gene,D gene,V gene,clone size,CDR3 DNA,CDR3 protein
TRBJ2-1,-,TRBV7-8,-,TGTGCCAGCAGTAGCCTCTCTTGGTCGGGAGCGAACACGAGCAATGAGCAGTTCTTC,CASSSLSWSGANTSNEQFF
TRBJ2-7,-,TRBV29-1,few,TGCAGCGTTAAAGCTTACCCCTACGAGCAGTACTTC,CSVKAYPYEQYF
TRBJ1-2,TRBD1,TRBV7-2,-,TGTGCCAGCAGCTTAGTTGGGACAGGGGGGGGCTACACCTTC,CASSLVGTGGGYTF
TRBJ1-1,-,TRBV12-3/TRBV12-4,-,TGTGCCAGCAGTCTCCGGACAGAGGGCTTTGAAGCTTTCTTT,CASSLRTEGFEAFF
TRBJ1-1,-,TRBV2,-,TGTGCCAGCCTAGCACAAGGCCAGAACACTGAAGCTTTCTTT,CASLAQGQNTEAFF
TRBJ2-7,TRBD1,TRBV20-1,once,TGCAGTGCCTCCGGACAGGCGCTATACGAGCAGTACTTC,CSASGQALYEQYF
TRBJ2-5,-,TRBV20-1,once,TGCAGTGCTAGAGGAGGTGGGGTGAAGACCCAGTACTTC,CSARGGGVKTQYF
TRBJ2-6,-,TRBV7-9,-,TGTGCCAGCAGTCCTGGGACGGATAGCTCTGGGGCCAACGTCCTGACTTTC,CASSPGTDSSGANVLTF
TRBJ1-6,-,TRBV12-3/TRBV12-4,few,TGTGCCAGCAGTGGTACCGGAGATAATTCACCCCTCCACTTT,CASSGTGDNSPLHF
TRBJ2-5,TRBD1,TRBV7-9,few,TGTGCCAGCAGCTCTGGAACAGGGGTCTCTTTTCTTCAAGAGACCCAGTACTTC,CASSSGTGVSFLQETQYF
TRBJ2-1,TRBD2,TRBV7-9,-,TGTGCCAGCAGCTCCGGGACTAGCGGGAGACGGGCTGAGCAGTTCTTC,CASSSGTSGRRAEQFF
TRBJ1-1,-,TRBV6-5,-,TGTGCCAGCAGTTACTCGAAGGGCACTGAAGCTTTCTTT,CASSYSKGTEAFF
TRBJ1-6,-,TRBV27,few,TGTGCCAGCAGTTTATCTCTTCAAGATTCACCCCTCCACTTT,CASSLSLQDSPLHF
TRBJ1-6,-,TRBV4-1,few,TGCGCCAGCAGCCAAGAAGGTGGGGACTCCTATAATTCACCCCTCCACTTT,CASSQEGGDSYNSPLHF
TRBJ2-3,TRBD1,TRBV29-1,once,TGCAGCGTTGAAGGGGGACAGGGCTCAGATACGCAGTATTTT,CSVEGGQGSDTQYF
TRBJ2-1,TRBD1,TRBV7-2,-,TGTGCCAGCAGCTACAGGGGACCCAGCCTTGAGCAGTTCTTC,CASSYRGPSLEQFF
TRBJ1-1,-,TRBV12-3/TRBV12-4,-,TGTGCCAGCAGTCAGACCGCCGTAAACACTGAAGCTTTCTTT,CASSQTAVNTEAFF
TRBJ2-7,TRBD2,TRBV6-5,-,TGTGCCAGCAGTTACTCAACACGGGAGGGCTTTAATCGGAACGAGCAGTACTTC,CASSYSTREGFNRNEQYF
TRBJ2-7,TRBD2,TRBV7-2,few,TGTGCCAGCAGCTTAGATTCTAGCGGGGGCCATTACGAGCAGTACTTC,CASSLDSSGGHYEQYF
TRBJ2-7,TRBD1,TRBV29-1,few,TGCAGCGCAAATTCCGGGACAGGGTTGTACGAGCAGTACTTC,CSANSGTGLYEQYF
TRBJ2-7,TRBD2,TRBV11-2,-,TGTGCCAGCAGCTTAGGCCTAGCGGGGACCTCCTACGAGCAGTACTTC,CASSLGLAGTSYEQYF
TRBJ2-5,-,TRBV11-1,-,TGTGCCAGCAGCCCCTCGTTAGAGGTAAAGCAGTACTTC,CASSPSLEVKQYF
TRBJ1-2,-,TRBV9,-,TGTGCCAGCAGCGTAGGGGCAGCTCCTAACTATGGCTACACCTTC,CASSVGAAPNYGYTF
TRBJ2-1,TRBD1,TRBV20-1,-,TGCAGTGCTAGCCGACAGGGGGTGGGCAATGAGCAGTTCTTC,CSASRQGVGNEQFF
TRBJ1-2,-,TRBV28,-,TGTGCCAGCAGTTTATTAACCAGACCCGGCTACACCTTC,CASSLLTRPGYTF
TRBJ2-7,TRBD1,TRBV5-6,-,TGTGCCAGCAGCCATCGACAGGGCCCCTACGAGCAGTACTTC,CASSHRQGPYEQYF
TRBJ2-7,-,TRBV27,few,TGTGCCAGCAGTTTATCGAGGTTCCCTAAAGGGGGGGGAAGACCCTACGAGCAGTACTTC,CASSLSRFPKGGGRPYEQYF
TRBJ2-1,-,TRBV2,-,TGTGCCAGCAGCGTTTGGAGGACGGACCTCTCCTACAATGAGCAGTTCTTC,CASSVWRTDLSYNEQFF
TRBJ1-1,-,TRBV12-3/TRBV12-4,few,TGTGCCAGCAGTTTAGGGACACCGACTGAAGCTTTCTTT,CASSLGTPTEAFF
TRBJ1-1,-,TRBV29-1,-,TGCAGCGTTGAAGAAACACTTAACACTGAAGCTTTCTTT,CSVEETLNTEAFF
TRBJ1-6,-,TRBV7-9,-,TGTGCCAGCAGCTCAGAGTTGAAAGCATCCTATAATTCACCCCTCCACTTT,CASSSELKASYNSPLHF
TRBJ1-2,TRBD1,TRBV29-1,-,TGCAGCGTTGAAGGGACAGGGCCGGGAGGCTACACCTTC,CSVEGTGPGGYTF
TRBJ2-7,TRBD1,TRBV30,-,TGTGCCTGGAGTGACAGGGGATTCTACGAGCAGTACTTC,CAWSDRGFYEQYF
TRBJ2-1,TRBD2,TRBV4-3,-,TGCGCCAGCAGCCAAGATGCTAGCGGGGGGTTCAATGAGCAGTTCTTC,CASSQDASGGFNEQFF
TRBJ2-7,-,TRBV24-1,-,TGTGCCGTAGGGAGACAGCCCTACGAGCAGTACTTC,CAVGRQPYEQYF
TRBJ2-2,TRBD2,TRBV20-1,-,TGCAGTGCTAGGGGACTAGCGGGAGGGCCGCACACCGGGGAGCTGTTTTTT,CSARGLAGGPHTGELFF
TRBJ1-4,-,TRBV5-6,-,TGTGCCAGCAGCCCGGGATACGAACCATTGGGGCCGGAAAAACTGTTTTTT,CASSPGYEPLGPEKLFF
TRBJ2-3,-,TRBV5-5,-,TGTGCCAGCAGCCCGAGGGGGAACGATTTTGGAGATACGCAGTATTTT,CASSPRGNDFGDTQYF
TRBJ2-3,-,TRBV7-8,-,TGTGCCAGCAGGCCTCGGGACCTAATTGTCACAGATACGCAGTATTTT,CASRPRDLIVTDTQYF
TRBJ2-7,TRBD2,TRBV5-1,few,TGCGCCAGCAGCACCGGGACTAGCGGGATCAACGAGCAGTACTTC,CASSTGTSGINEQYF
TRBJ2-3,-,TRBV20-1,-,TGCAGTGCTCCACTTTCGGCTAGCGCAGATACGCAGTATTTT,CSAPLSASADTQYF
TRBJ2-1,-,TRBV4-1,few,TGCGCCAGCAGCCAAGATCCCGCGAGCGCCAATGAGCAGTTCTTC,CASSQDPASANEQFF
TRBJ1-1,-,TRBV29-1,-,TGCAGCGTAAGGACCTTCGGGGACTCTGAAGCTTTCTTT,CSVRTFGDSEAFF
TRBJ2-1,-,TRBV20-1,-,TGCAGTGCTCACCGGGACAAAGCCTACAATGAGCAGTTCTTC,CSAHRDKAYNEQFF
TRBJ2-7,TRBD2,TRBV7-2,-,TGTGCCGTGGCGGGGGGATCCTACGAGCAGTACTTC,CAVAGGSYEQYF
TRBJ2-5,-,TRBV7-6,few,TGTGCCAGCAGCGTCCCCCCAAAAGAGACCCAGTACTTC,CASSVPPKETQYF
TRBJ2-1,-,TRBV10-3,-,TGTGCCATCTTAGTCCCTCCCAATGAGCAGTTCTTC,CAILVPPNEQFF
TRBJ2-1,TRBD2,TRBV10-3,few,TGTGCCATCAGTTCAACGGGGACTAGCGGGGGGGTGAATGAGCAGTTCTTC,CAISSTGTSGGVNEQFF
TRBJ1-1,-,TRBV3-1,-,TGTGCCAGCAGCCAAGGAGGGCTCGGCACTGAAGCTTTCTTT,CASSQGGLGTEAFF
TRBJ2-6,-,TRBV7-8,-,TGTGCCAGCAGCTTAAGAGTTCTTTGGGGGGCCAACGTCCTGACTTTC,CASSLRVLWGANVLTF
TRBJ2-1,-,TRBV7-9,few,TGTGCCAGCAGCTTAAGGGGTACGCTGGGGGCTACCTACAATGAGCAGTTCTTC,CASSLRGTLGATYNEQFF
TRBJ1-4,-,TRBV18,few,TGTGCCAGCTCACCCGGACCCCTCTCGGTCGCAAAACTGTTTTTT,CASSPGPLSVAKLFF
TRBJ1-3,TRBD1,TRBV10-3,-,TGTGCCATCAGTGCCAGGACAGGGGGAAACACCATATATTTT,CAISARTGGNTIYF
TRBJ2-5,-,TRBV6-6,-,TGTGCCAGCAGGTCCCTACAGGGAATGGGGCAAGAGACCCAGTACTTC,CASRSLQGMGQETQYF
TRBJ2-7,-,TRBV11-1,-,TGTGCCAGCAGCTTAGGAGTCAAGGGGTACGAGCAGTACTTC,CASSLGVKGYEQYF
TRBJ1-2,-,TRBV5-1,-,TGCGCCAGCAGCCCTAACCTAGGTAGCCAGCTTTATGGCTACACCTTC,CASSPNLGSQLYGYTF
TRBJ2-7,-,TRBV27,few,TGTGCCAGCAGTCTTCTCCATCCAAACTACGAGCAGTACTTC,CASSLLHPNYEQYF
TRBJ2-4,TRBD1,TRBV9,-,TGTGCCAGCAGCGCTGGACAGGGAATGGAGCAGTACTTC,CASSAGQGMEQYF
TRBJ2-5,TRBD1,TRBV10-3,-,TGTGCCATCAGTGATTGGACAGGCGATAGGGGGACCCAGTACTTC,CAISDWTGDRGTQYF
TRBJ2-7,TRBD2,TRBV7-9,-,TGTGCCAGCAGCGGAGAACTAGCGGGAGAAGACAATGAGCAGTACTTC,CASSGELAGEDNEQYF